The T cell receptor beta chain under discussion was sequenced for a study of identical twins. This clonotype was observed a handful of times. A universal primer site came from template switching; cDNA carried unique molecular identifiers. TCRdb processed the 5' RACE reads anew with MiXCR; each CDR3 protein has one entry. The repertoire holds around 250,000 distinct CDR3 sequences, with around 8% as singletons. CDR1 is SEHNR, CDR2 FQNEAQ, per germline (reference sequence). This CDR3 spans 13 amino acids. The J segment lost 4 bases and the V segment lost 6 bases, leaving 6 bases of the junction unmatched. The sample also formed part of further work on yellow fever vaccine responses in identical twins.

V is TRBV7-9 and J is TRBJ2-7; TRBD1 matches 7 bases. Sequencing was carried out using CD8+ T cells sorted from blood. The sequence derives from a woman aged 18-29 years in good health. CDR3 amino acids: CASSPGTEYEQYF. CDR3 nucleotide sequence: TGTGCCAGCAGTCCCGGGACAGAGTACGAGCAGTACTTC.